The 17 T cell receptor beta chains in this list originate from one sample, sequenced in a study of blood T cells in healthy people across ages. Through a sample-barcoded 5' primer and a J-beta primer mix, a second PCR was run for roughly 6 to 11 cycles. TCRdb independently ran MiXCR on the 5' RACE reads; one entry per CDR3 protein. Among about 1.4 million distinct CDR3 sequences listed, almost 60% were seen once. The specimen sequenced was blood. The receptors originated from a young man in good health.

This sequence joins TRBV12-3 or TRBV12-4 and TRBJ2-1, with 12 bases matching TRBD2. This CDR3 has 16 amino acids. V dropped 6 bases and J dropped 8; count of bases not matched to a gene: 11. The CDR3 DNA reads as TGTGCCAGCAGCCGAAACCTAGCGGGGGGGCCGGATGAGCAGTTCTTC. As protein: CASSRNLAGGPDEQFF.

CDR3 region: CASSLKPGAEGYTF. For the CDR3, the DNA is TGTGCCAGCAGCTTGAAGCCGGGAGCGGAAGGCTACACCTTC. This chain links TRBV7-2 with TRBJ1-2; D unresolved. Germline V gene lookup returns CDR1 SGHTA and CDR2 FQGNSA. V dropped 3 bases and J dropped 8 bases, with 16 bases sitting between them. This CDR3 has 14 residues.

This clonotype was counted once. V and J are TRBV27 and TRBJ1-6; D gene uncertain. Germline V gene sequence: CDR1 MNHEY, CDR2 SMNVEV (reference sequence). The ends were cut back, 3 bases at V and 6 bases at J, with 6 bases in the middle. This CDR3 spans 13 amino acids. The DNA of the CDR3 is TGTGCCAGCAGTTTCGTAGGTAATTCACCCCTCCACTTT. Translated: CASSFVGNSPLHF.

The chain couples TRBV29-1 to TRBJ2-7; D possibly corresponds to TRBD2 (6 bases). V gave up 0 bases and J gave up 7 bases, with 10 bases separating them. Germline V gene data show CDR1 as SQVTM and CDR2 as ANQGSEA. The CDR3 has 12 amino acids. In nucleotides, the CDR3 is TGCAGCGTTGAAGAACTAGCAGGGGAGCAGTACTTC. It is translated as CSVEELAGEQYF.

V is TRBV6-6 and J is TRBJ1-2, with D perhaps matching TRBD1 (5 bases). From germline, CDR1 is MNHNY and CDR2 SVGAGI (reference sequence). The CDR3 contains 14 residues. Trimming cost V 2 bases and J 6 bases, with 13 bases left between them. The CDR3 bases are TGTGCCAGCAGTTACCGGCAGGGTGGCAATGGCTACACCTTC. Protein: CASSYRQGGNGYTF.

V is TRBV12-3 or TRBV12-4 and J is TRBJ2-4; 13 nucleotides match TRBD2. V shed 7 bases and J 6 bases; nucleotides not matched to a gene: 3. The CDR3 contains 14 residues. The CDR3 bases are TGTGCCAGCACCCGGACTAGCGGGAGAAACATTCAGTACTTC. Translating gives CASTRTSGRNIQYF.

The V and J genes are TRBV24-1 and TRBJ2-3, with 7 bases that match TRBD1. This CDR3 comprises 14 residues. Germline V lookup: CDR1 KGHDR, CDR2 SFDVKD. V lost 6 bases to trimming and J lost 3 bases; unmatched junction nucleotides: 5. The CDR3 coding sequence is TGTGCCACCAGTCCGGGACAGTTAACAGATACGCAGTATTTT. It yields the protein CATSPGQLTDTQYF.

This clonotype was counted between two and nine times. The V and J genes are TRBV20-1 and TRBJ2-5; D gene unclear. TRBJ2-7 explains the end of the DNA better; the J call may be wrong. Germline V gene sequence: CDR1 DFQATT, CDR2 SNEGSKA (reference sequence). The CDR3 totals 13 residues. The CDR3 DNA follows: TGCAGTGCTAGGACACCACCCCGAGGCGAGCAGTACTTC. This encodes CSARTPPRGEQYF.

This clonotype was found once. V is TRBV24-1 and J is TRBJ2-3; 12 nucleotides match TRBD2. The V gene's germline CDR1 is KGHDR and CDR2 SFDVKD. J gave up 2 bases and V 0 bases, and 2 bases lay outside the gene matches. The CDR3 is made up of 17 amino acids. The CDR3 sequence: CATSDLTSGGLTDTQYF. CDR3 sequence (DNA): TGTGCCACCAGTGATTTGACTAGCGGGGGGCTCACAGATACGCAGTATTTT.

The chain links TRBV5-6 to TRBJ2-7; a possible D gene is TRBD2 (6 bases). V dropped 4 bases and J dropped 4 bases, with 12 bases sitting between them. The CDR3 runs 13 residues. Looked up from germline, CDR1 is SGHDT and CDR2 is YYEEEE. DNA for the CDR3: TGTGCCAGCAGCCACCCTGCGGGGTACGAGCAGTACTTC. Protein: CASSHPAGYEQYF.

V usage is TRBV10-3 and J usage is TRBJ2-7, with a weak D call TRBD2 (5 bases). The CDR3 length is 14 residues. CDR1 and CDR2 (germline): ENHRY, SYGVKD. V lost 11 bases and J 0 bases, leaving 17 bases between the germline ends. The CDR3 region is CAVGAGSLSYEQYF. In nucleotides, the CDR3 is TGTGCCGTAGGTGCGGGTTCGCTCTCCTACGAGCAGTACTTC.

This clonotype has just a few counts. The chain couples TRBV5-8 to TRBJ2-7; 8 nucleotides match TRBD1. CDR1 is SGHTS, CDR2 YDEGEE, per germline. The length of the CDR3 is 14 residues. V shed 1 base and J 5 bases; nucleotides not matched to a gene: 5. CDR3 sequence reads: CASSLRQGTNEQYF. Written as DNA, the CDR3 is TGTGCCAGCAGCTTGCGACAGGGGACCAACGAGCAGTACTTC.

This chain uses TRBV7-2 with TRBJ2-7; D might be TRBD1 (5 bases). The CDR3 length is 15 residues. Between the trimmed V and J ends, which lost 1 base and 3 bases, there was a span of 13 bases. Germline lookup yields CDR1 SGHTA and CDR2 FQGNSA. CDR3 protein: CASSLGRGRDYEQYF. For the CDR3, the DNA is TGTGCCAGCAGCTTAGGTCGCGGCAGGGACTACGAGCAGTACTTC. Drawing the rest from reference TRBV7-2 and TRBJ2-7, the complete variable domain is GAGVSQSPSNKVTEKGKDVELRCDPISGHTALYWYRQSLGQGLEFLIYFQGNSAPDKSGLPSDRFSAERTGGSVSTLTIQRTQQEDSAVYLCASSLGRGRDYEQYFGPGTRLTVT.

J is TRBJ1-5 and V is TRBV4-1; D is ambiguous. With 4 bases removed from V and 0 bases from J, the gap between germline ends came to 16 bases. CDR1 and CDR2 (germline): MGHRA, YSYEKL. This CDR3 spans 17 amino acids. DNA of the CDR3: TGCGCCAGCAGCCTCGCGGGGAAAGATTATAGCAATCAGCCCCAGCATTTT. Its protein product is CASSLAGKDYSNQPQHF.

V usage is TRBV27 and J usage is TRBJ2-7, with 7 positions matching TRBD1. This CDR3 has 13 amino acids. After removal of 7 bases from V and 6 bases from J, the junction contained 9 bases not matched to a gene. Germline V CDR1 and CDR2: MNHEY, SMNVEV (reference sequence). CDR3 amino acids: CASTRQGEGEQYF. The CDR3 nucleotides read TGTGCCAGCACCAGACAGGGAGAGGGCGAGCAGTACTTC.

This clonotype was recorded a few times. The chain employs TRBV25-1 and TRBJ2-3, with D unclear. Germline CDR1 is MGHDK and CDR2 is SYGVNS. The CDR3 totals 17 residues. V was trimmed by 2 bases and J by 5 bases, leaving 20 bases between them. The CDR3 DNA reads TGTGCCAGCAGTGAACTCGGGCTTGGTAGGGTCAAAGATACGCAGTATTTT. It translates to CASSELGLGRVKDTQYF.

This clonotype was seen a few times. The J gene is TRBJ2-1, the V gene TRBV12-3 or TRBV12-4; 12 positions match TRBD2. After removal of 6 bases from V and 6 bases from J, the junction contained 6 bases not matched to a gene. CDR3 length equals 15 residues. The CDR3 DNA reads TGTGCCAGCAGGCTAGCGGGAGGGCCTATCAATGAGCAGTTCTTC. It yields the protein CASRLAGGPINEQFF.